Sequencing of this TCR beta chain was carried out in a study of blood T cell repertoires in COVID-19 (dated by TCRdb to 2018 to 2020). Broadly, across the study: ImmuneRACE Cohort 3 recovered participants were defined by two consecutive negative NP/OP PCR tests, healthcare professional clearance, or symptom resolution. Deeply sampled blood TCRbeta repertoires from subjects exposed to, actively infected with, or recovered from COVID-19 were included in the dataset. HLA class I and class II types, where available, came from metadata supplied by the sample provider rather than from assay-based typing. Samples came from the ongoing ImmuneRACE study (first 160 participants) plus 1,254 subjects from 6 global collaborators. The prospective study material was composed of cDNA or gDNA derived from T cells, B-cell-depleted T cells, or PBMCs. Collaborator samples came from the United States, Italy and Spain and covered acute and convalescent phases of COVID-19. A de-identified subject ID, COVID-19 status, age in years and sex were almost always included in the sample metadata. The repertoires were released in a freely available public database intended as a resource for research on the immune response to SARS-CoV-2.

The germline V gene encodes CDR1 KGHSH and CDR2 LQKENI. From the cysteine up to the phenylalanine, the CDR3 has a length of 11 residues. Here the CDR3 DNA is all that survives: 33 bases in frame from base 1. V gives up 5 bases and J gives up 4 bases, and the segment between their germline ends measures 5 bases. TCRbeta CDR3 regions were amplified from genomic DNA by means of the immunoSEQ Assay, a bias-controlled multiplex PCR. The paper's data handling went like this. The number of nucleated cells in each sample was estimated by amplification of reference gene primers within the assay. To quantify the absolute abundance of each unique TCRbeta CDR3 rearrangement, sequence reads were collapsed and filtered. For each sample, productive Simpson clonality was calculated as the square root of Simpson's diversity index across productive rearrangements. The immuneACCESS repertoire file appears here via TCRdb, limited to in-frame rearrangements. These files lack a portion of the clones; in checked studies, under half of the deficit traces to unresolved V genes, and the cause of the others is not known. V and J calls plus clone size are reproduced from that table; the DNA served to infer D and trimming. The sample has hundreds of thousands of clones on record, about 89% of them singletons. 1.5% to 2% of the sample comes from the top ten.

A remark on this clone: No cognate antigen has been identified for it. No qualities accompany the bases; no much larger clone lies one base away.

What the study reported, not specific to this receptor: The amount of clinical and demographic metadata varied by source and participant and was provided uncurated.

Enrolling through a virtual design, the prospective study's participants ranged in age from roughly 18 to 89 years and lived across some 23 United States geographic areas. To assign participants to cohorts, the prospective study relied on clinical history that participants themselves reported in a screening survey and a study questionnaire. In the prospective study, mobile phlebotomists collected whole blood, serum and a nasopharyngeal or oropharyngeal swab from each participant. Participants in the prospective study had the option to provide additional blood draws and questionnaires over a roughly 2-month period. Prospective study blood samples were shipped either frozen or at room temperature before DNA extraction.

The chain uses TRBV18 and TRBJ1-2, with the D gene not confidently named. Material: PBMCs or T cells enriched from blood (not recorded which). The TCR comes from a man aged 40-49 years in a cohort exposed to, infected with or recovered from COVID-19 (not recorded which). The CDR3 is CASSSAYGYTF. At the DNA level, the sequence is TGTGCCAGCTCAAGCGCCTATGGCTACACCTTC. The reference TRBV18 and TRBJ1-2 proteins fill in what lies around the CDR3, so the full variable domain reads NAGVMQNPRHLVRRRGQEARLRCSPMKGHSHVYWYRQLPEEGLKFMVYLQKENIIDESGMPKERFSAEFPKEGPSILRIQQVVRGDSAAYFCASSSAYGYTFGSGTRLTVV.